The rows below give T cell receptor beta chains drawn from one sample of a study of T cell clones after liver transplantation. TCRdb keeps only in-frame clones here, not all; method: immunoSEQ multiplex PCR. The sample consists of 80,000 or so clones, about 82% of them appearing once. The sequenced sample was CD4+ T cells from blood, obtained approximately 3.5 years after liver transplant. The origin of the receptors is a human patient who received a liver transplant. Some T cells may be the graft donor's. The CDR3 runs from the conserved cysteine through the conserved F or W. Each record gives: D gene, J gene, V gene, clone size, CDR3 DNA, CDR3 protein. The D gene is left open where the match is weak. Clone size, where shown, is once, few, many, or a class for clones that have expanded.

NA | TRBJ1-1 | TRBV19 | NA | TGTGCCAGTAGTATGGAACAGGGCTTGGATGAAGCTTTCTTT | CASSMEQGLDEAFF
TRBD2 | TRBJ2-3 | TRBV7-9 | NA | TGTGCCAGCAGCCTGGGACTAGCGGGAGGAGATACGCAGTATTTT | CASSLGLAGGDTQYF
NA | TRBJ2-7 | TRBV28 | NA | TGTGCCAGCAGTTTAGACAGCTCCTACGAGCAGTACTTC | CASSLDSSYEQYF
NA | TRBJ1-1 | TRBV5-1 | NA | TGCGCCAGCAGCTCGACGGGGGGCACTGAAGCTTTCTTT | CASSSTGGTEAFF
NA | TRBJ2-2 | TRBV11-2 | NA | TGTGCCAGCAGCACCCTGAGGGGATTTAACACCGGGGAGCTGTTTTTT | CASSTLRGFNTGELFF
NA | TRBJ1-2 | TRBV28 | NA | TGTGCCAGCAGTTTCGGGTATGGCTACACCTTC | CASSFGYGYTF
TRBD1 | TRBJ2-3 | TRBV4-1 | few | TGCGCCAGCAGCCAAGACTGGACAGGGGGCATAGATACGCAGTATTTT | CASSQDWTGGIDTQYF
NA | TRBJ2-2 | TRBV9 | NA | TGTGCCAGCAGCCCCCGGGGACAAGGGGAGCTGTTTTTT | CASSPRGQGELFF
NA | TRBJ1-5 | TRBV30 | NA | TGTGCCTGGAGCTCAGGGGCTGGTCAGCCCCAGCATTTT | CAWSSGAGQPQHF
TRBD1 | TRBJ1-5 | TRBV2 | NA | TGTGCCAGCAGTCTCCGGGACAGGGTAGGCAATCAGCCCCAGCATTTT | CASSLRDRVGNQPQHF
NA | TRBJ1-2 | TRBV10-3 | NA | TGTGCCATCAGTCCCAGGGAACAGATAGACTATGGCTACACCTTC | CAISPREQIDYGYTF
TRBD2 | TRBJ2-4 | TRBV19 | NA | TGTGCCAGTAGTACCGGCGGGGGTGCCAAAAACATTCAGTACTTC | CASSTGGGAKNIQYF